The rows below give T cell receptor beta chains drawn from one sample of a study of T cells in Graves' hyperthyroidism and ophthalmopathy. TCRdb recomputed calls from the multiplex PCR reads with MiXCR, one row per CDR3 protein. There are roughly 500,000 distinct CDR3 sequences in the sample; around 46% occur only once, and around 17% lies in the top ten. Sequenced: peripheral blood or thyroid tissue (not recorded which). Every receptor here comes from an adult woman with Graves' disease, either hyperthyroidism or ophthalmopathy (not recorded which). Both conserved end residues are part of each CDR3. A D gene is named only where the DNA matches it firmly. Only part of the rows carry a size: once, few, many, or a class if the clone is expanded.

j_gene: TRBJ2-7; v_gene: TRBV11-1; abundance: -; d_gene: -; CDR3nt: TGTGCCAGCAGCTTAAGGGCGGGAACTTACTACGAGCAGTACTTC; CDR3aa: CASSLRAGTYYEQYF
j_gene: TRBJ2-7; v_gene: TRBV15; abundance: many; d_gene: TRBD1; CDR3nt: TGTGCCACCAGCAGAGGGGACAGGGGGTTTTACTACGAGCAGTACTTC; CDR3aa: CATSRGDRGFYYEQYF
j_gene: TRBJ2-5; v_gene: TRBV7-2; abundance: -; d_gene: TRBD2; CDR3nt: TGTGCCAGCAGCCCCCAAGCGGGAGTGGAGACCCAGTACTTC; CDR3aa: CASSPQAGVETQYF
j_gene: TRBJ1-5; v_gene: TRBV4-1; abundance: many; d_gene: -; CDR3nt: TGCGCCAGCAGCCACTACTCCGGGACGCAAAATCAGCCCCAGCATTTT; CDR3aa: CASSHYSGTQNQPQHF
j_gene: TRBJ2-5; v_gene: TRBV7-8; abundance: -; d_gene: -; CDR3nt: TGTGCCAGCAGCTTGGGGCAGCTGATTCAAGAGACCCAGTACTTC; CDR3aa: CASSLGQLIQETQYF
j_gene: TRBJ1-3; v_gene: TRBV11-2; abundance: many; d_gene: -; CDR3nt: TGTGCCAGCAGCCCCCTTACAAACTCTGGAAACACCATATATTTT; CDR3aa: CASSPLTNSGNTIYF
j_gene: TRBJ1-1; v_gene: TRBV19; abundance: -; d_gene: -; CDR3nt: TGTGCCAGTAATAGAATGAACACTGAAGCTTTCTTT; CDR3aa: CASNRMNTEAFF
j_gene: TRBJ2-6; v_gene: TRBV2; abundance: -; d_gene: -; CDR3nt: TGTGCCAGCAGTGTAGGGCCTGGGGCCAACGTCCTGACTTTC; CDR3aa: CASSVGPGANVLTF
j_gene: TRBJ2-7; v_gene: TRBV5-1; abundance: -; d_gene: -; CDR3nt: TGCGCCAGCAGACAGACAGGCGGATCCTACGAGCAGTACTTC; CDR3aa: CASRQTGGSYEQYF
j_gene: TRBJ1-5; v_gene: TRBV7-2; abundance: -; d_gene: -; CDR3nt: TGTGCCAGCAGCTTCAAGGGACTGCCCAATCAGCCCCAGCATTTT; CDR3aa: CASSFKGLPNQPQHF
j_gene: TRBJ1-5; v_gene: TRBV10-3; abundance: -; d_gene: TRBD1; CDR3nt: TGTGCCATCAGTCAGGGGGCAGATCAGCCCCAGCATTTT; CDR3aa: CAISQGADQPQHF
j_gene: TRBJ1-3; v_gene: TRBV7-9; abundance: -; d_gene: -; CDR3nt: TGTGCCAGCAGCTTCGTCCCTCGAAACACCATATATTTT; CDR3aa: CASSFVPRNTIYF
j_gene: TRBJ2-7; v_gene: TRBV5-4; abundance: -; d_gene: TRBD2; CDR3nt: TGTGCCAGCAGCTCGAGCGGGGGCGGCGAGCAGTACTTC; CDR3aa: CASSSSGGGEQYF
j_gene: TRBJ1-2; v_gene: TRBV6-5; abundance: many; d_gene: -; CDR3nt: TGTGCCAGCAGTTATGCAAGTAACTATGGCTACACCTTC; CDR3aa: CASSYASNYGYTF
j_gene: TRBJ2-7; v_gene: TRBV29-1; abundance: -; d_gene: -; CDR3nt: TGCAGCGTTGAGGGACACAGGCGGGACGGCGAGCAGTACTTC; CDR3aa: CSVEGHRRDGEQYF
j_gene: TRBJ2-5; v_gene: TRBV12-3/TRBV12-4; abundance: -; d_gene: -; CDR3nt: TGTGCCAGCAGGGGACGGGCCCAGTACTTC; CDR3aa: CASRGRAQYF
j_gene: TRBJ2-7; v_gene: TRBV7-3; abundance: many; d_gene: -; CDR3nt: TGTGCCAGCAGCTTAACACAGTACTACGAGCAGTACTTC; CDR3aa: CASSLTQYYEQYF
j_gene: TRBJ2-5; v_gene: TRBV4-1; abundance: -; d_gene: TRBD1; CDR3nt: TGCGCCAGCAGCCCCGAAGATCTAGTGACGGGACAGGGCCAAGAGACCCAGTACTTC; CDR3aa: CASSPEDLVTGQGQETQYF
j_gene: TRBJ1-4; v_gene: TRBV4-1; abundance: many; d_gene: -; CDR3nt: TGCGCCAGCGCTGCCAATCGCAAACTGTTTTTT; CDR3aa: CASAANRKLFF
j_gene: TRBJ2-7; v_gene: TRBV5-1; abundance: many; d_gene: -; CDR3nt: TGCGCCAGCAGCTGGGGGAGGACACTCTACGAGCAGTACTTC; CDR3aa: CASSWGRTLYEQYF
j_gene: TRBJ2-7; v_gene: TRBV28; abundance: many; d_gene: -; CDR3nt: TGTGCCAGCAGTTTTGGGTCGGTCTACGAGCAGTACTTC; CDR3aa: CASSFGSVYEQYF
j_gene: TRBJ1-4; v_gene: TRBV20-1; abundance: -; d_gene: -; CDR3nt: TGCAGTGCCAGTCGGGCCCCAAATGAAAAACTGTTTTTT; CDR3aa: CSASRAPNEKLFF
j_gene: TRBJ1-5; v_gene: TRBV20-1; abundance: many; d_gene: -; CDR3nt: TGCAGTGCTAGTTATGGCAGACAACAGCCCCAGCATTTT; CDR3aa: CSASYGRQQPQHF
j_gene: TRBJ2-7; v_gene: TRBV29-1; abundance: few; d_gene: -; CDR3nt: TGCAGCGTTGAACTGGGAGCCTACGAGCAGTACTTC; CDR3aa: CSVELGAYEQYF
j_gene: TRBJ2-3; v_gene: TRBV28; abundance: -; d_gene: TRBD1; CDR3nt: TGTGCCAGCAGTTTGCGGCCCCAGGGGGTGGGCACAGATACGCAGTATTTT; CDR3aa: CASSLRPQGVGTDTQYF
j_gene: TRBJ1-4; v_gene: TRBV11-2; abundance: many; d_gene: TRBD1; CDR3nt: TGTGCCAGCAGCCCAGGACAGGGAATGAGTGAAAAACTGTTTTTT; CDR3aa: CASSPGQGMSEKLFF
j_gene: TRBJ1-2; v_gene: TRBV7-3; abundance: few; d_gene: -; CDR3nt: TGTGCCAGCAGTGGCCGGGGCAGATCTAACTATGGCTACACCTTC; CDR3aa: CASSGRGRSNYGYTF
j_gene: TRBJ2-6; v_gene: TRBV12-3/TRBV12-4; abundance: many; d_gene: -; CDR3nt: TGTGCCAGCAGGCCCGGGGGCGCGGGGGCCAACGTCCTGACTTTC; CDR3aa: CASRPGGAGANVLTF
j_gene: TRBJ2-7; v_gene: TRBV29-1; abundance: -; d_gene: TRBD1; CDR3nt: TGCAGCGTTGGGACAGGGCAATTTCACGAGCAGTACTTC; CDR3aa: CSVGTGQFHEQYF
j_gene: TRBJ1-4; v_gene: TRBV10-2; abundance: -; d_gene: -; CDR3nt: TGCGCCAGCAGTGAGGTAGGGACCCGGGGCAATGAAAAACTGTTTTTT; CDR3aa: CASSEVGTRGNEKLFF
j_gene: TRBJ1-2; v_gene: TRBV11-2; abundance: -; d_gene: TRBD1; CDR3nt: TGTGCCAGCAGGCCGACAGGGTGCTATGGCTACACCTTC; CDR3aa: CASRPTGCYGYTF
j_gene: TRBJ1-4; v_gene: TRBV9; abundance: many; d_gene: -; CDR3nt: TGTGCCAGCAGCGAATCCCTGGGCTCTTGGGAACTGTTTTTT; CDR3aa: CASSESLGSWELFF
j_gene: TRBJ2-7; v_gene: TRBV27; abundance: many; d_gene: -; CDR3nt: TGTGCCAGCAGGATACTAGGGACCTACGAGCAGTACTTC; CDR3aa: CASRILGTYEQYF
j_gene: TRBJ2-5; v_gene: TRBV11-2; abundance: -; d_gene: TRBD1; CDR3nt: TGTGCCAGCAGTTACTCGATGGACAGGGCTCCCCAAGAGACCCAGTACTTC; CDR3aa: CASSYSMDRAPQETQYF
j_gene: TRBJ1-1; v_gene: TRBV18; abundance: many; d_gene: -; CDR3nt: TGTGCCACCTCGGGGATGAACACTGAAGCTTTCTTT; CDR3aa: CATSGMNTEAFF
j_gene: TRBJ2-7; v_gene: TRBV19; abundance: many; d_gene: -; CDR3nt: TGTGCCAGTAGTATTTCAGGACAGTTTTACGAGCAGTACTTC; CDR3aa: CASSISGQFYEQYF
j_gene: TRBJ1-2; v_gene: TRBV10-3; abundance: -; d_gene: -; CDR3nt: TGTGCCATCAGTGAGGGACAGCACTATGGCTACACCTTC; CDR3aa: CAISEGQHYGYTF
j_gene: TRBJ2-6; v_gene: TRBV7-9; abundance: many; d_gene: -; CDR3nt: TGTGCCAGCACCCAAGCGGGGGCCAACGTCCTGACTTTC; CDR3aa: CASTQAGANVLTF
j_gene: TRBJ2-7; v_gene: TRBV6-6; abundance: many; d_gene: TRBD2; CDR3nt: TGTGCCAGCAAAGTAGCGGGGGCCTCCTACGAGCAGTACTTC; CDR3aa: CASKVAGASYEQYF
j_gene: TRBJ2-5; v_gene: TRBV7-2; abundance: -; d_gene: -; CDR3nt: TGTGCCAGCAGCGAACGCCGGGACAAATTCCAAGAGACCCAGTACTTC; CDR3aa: CASSERRDKFQETQYF
j_gene: TRBJ1-6; v_gene: TRBV9; abundance: many; d_gene: -; CDR3nt: TGTGCCAGCAGCGTAGGACAGATGGATTCACCCCTCCACTTT; CDR3aa: CASSVGQMDSPLHF
j_gene: TRBJ1-2; v_gene: TRBV7-9; abundance: -; d_gene: TRBD1; CDR3nt: TGTGCCAGCAGCTCAGACAGGGTTCGAAGAGCTAACTATGGCTACACCTTC; CDR3aa: CASSSDRVRRANYGYTF
j_gene: TRBJ1-5; v_gene: TRBV4-2; abundance: many; d_gene: -; CDR3nt: TGTGCCAGCAGCCAAGATTGGGGGCAGAATCAGCCCCAGCATTTT; CDR3aa: CASSQDWGQNQPQHF
j_gene: TRBJ2-6; v_gene: TRBV7-3; abundance: many; d_gene: TRBD1; CDR3nt: TGTGCCAGCAGCACCGACAGGGGGCTTTCTGGGGCCAACGTCCTGACTTTC; CDR3aa: CASSTDRGLSGANVLTF
j_gene: TRBJ2-7; v_gene: TRBV5-1; abundance: -; d_gene: -; CDR3nt: TGCGCCAGCAGCTTGGAGGACAGCCCCTACGAGCAGTACTTC; CDR3aa: CASSLEDSPYEQYF
j_gene: TRBJ2-7; v_gene: TRBV7-8; abundance: -; d_gene: -; CDR3nt: TGTGCCAGCAGCTTAGCCTTCGGGAATAAGCAGTACTTC; CDR3aa: CASSLAFGNKQYF
j_gene: TRBJ2-5; v_gene: TRBV6-6; abundance: many; d_gene: TRBD2; CDR3nt: TGTGCCAGCAGCCACGGGACTAGCGCTGCAGGGGAGACCCAGTACTTC; CDR3aa: CASSHGTSAAGETQYF
j_gene: TRBJ1-5; v_gene: TRBV28; abundance: -; d_gene: -; CDR3nt: TGTGCCAGCAGTTTTATCGGCAATCAGCCCCAGCATTTT; CDR3aa: CASSFIGNQPQHF
j_gene: TRBJ1-6; v_gene: TRBV7-2; abundance: -; d_gene: -; CDR3nt: TGTGCCAGCAGCCCCCCAGGGGACCCCAATTCACCCCTCCACTTT; CDR3aa: CASSPPGDPNSPLHF
j_gene: TRBJ1-5; v_gene: TRBV12-3/TRBV12-4; abundance: -; d_gene: -; CDR3nt: TGTGCCAGCAGTTTTAGCGGCCTGGGGGGCAATCAGCCCCAGCATTTT; CDR3aa: CASSFSGLGGNQPQHF
j_gene: TRBJ2-5; v_gene: TRBV20-1; abundance: once; d_gene: -; CDR3nt: TGCAGGGGAGGTTTGGAGACCCAGTACTTC; CDR3aa: CRGGLETQYF
j_gene: TRBJ1-2; v_gene: TRBV11-2; abundance: many; d_gene: TRBD1; CDR3nt: TGTGCCAGCAGCTTACTTAGGACAGGGAGGGATGGCTACACCTTC; CDR3aa: CASSLLRTGRDGYTF
j_gene: TRBJ1-1; v_gene: TRBV7-3; abundance: many; d_gene: -; CDR3nt: TGTGCCAGCAGTTTCGGTTCCACTGAAGCTTTCTTT; CDR3aa: CASSFGSTEAFF
j_gene: TRBJ1-1; v_gene: TRBV10-3; abundance: few; d_gene: -; CDR3nt: TGTGCCATCAGTGAGTCGATTTCGGGCACTGAAGCTTTCTTT; CDR3aa: CAISESISGTEAFF
j_gene: TRBJ2-7; v_gene: TRBV4-1; abundance: -; d_gene: TRBD2; CDR3nt: TGCGCCAGCAGCCAAGTTATAACGGGAGGGTTGGGCGAGCAGTACTTC; CDR3aa: CASSQVITGGLGEQYF
j_gene: TRBJ1-2; v_gene: TRBV29-1; abundance: -; d_gene: -; CDR3nt: TGCAGCGTTGACTTACGGGCCAACTATGGCTACACCTTC; CDR3aa: CSVDLRANYGYTF